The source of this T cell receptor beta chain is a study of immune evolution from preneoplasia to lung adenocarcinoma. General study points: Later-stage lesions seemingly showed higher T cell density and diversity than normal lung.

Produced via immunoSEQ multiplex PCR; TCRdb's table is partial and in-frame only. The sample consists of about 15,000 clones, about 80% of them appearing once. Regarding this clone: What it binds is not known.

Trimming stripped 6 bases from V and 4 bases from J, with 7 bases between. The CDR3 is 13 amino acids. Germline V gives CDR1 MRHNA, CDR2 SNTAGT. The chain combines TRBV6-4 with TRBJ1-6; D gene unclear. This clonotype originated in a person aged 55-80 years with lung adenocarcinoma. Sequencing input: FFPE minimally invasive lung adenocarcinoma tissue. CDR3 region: CASSTDYNSPLHF. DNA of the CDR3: TGTGCCAGCAGCACAGATTATAATTCACCCCTCCACTTT.